The rows below give T cell receptor beta chains drawn from one sample of a study of long-term antiretroviral therapy in people with HIV. This table comes from immunoSEQ multiplex PCR, and its TCRdb copy is limited to in-frame clones, with some not included. The table records tens of thousands of clones, about 80% of them present only once. This specimen consisted of unsorted PBMCs, obtained 0.5 years before starting antiretroviral therapy. The receptors here all came from a man in his forties or fifties with HIV. Both conserved end residues are part of each CDR3. A D gene is named only where the DNA matches it firmly. Where a row states a size, it is once, few, many or the class of an expanded clone; other rows omit it.

j_call d_call clone_size v_call cdr3_nt cdr3_aa
TRBJ2-2 TRBD2 NA TRBV9 TGTGCCAGCAGCGTAGCTTATCGGACTAGCGGGGGAGCCGGGGAGCTGTTTTTT CASSVAYRTSGGAGELFF
TRBJ2-7 NA NA TRBV6-1 TGTGCCAGCGCGCAGGACAGTTACTACGAGCAGTACTTC CASAQDSYYEQYF
TRBJ1-6 NA NA TRBV28 TGTGCCAGCAGCCCTGAGGGGGGCGGTAAGAATTCACCCCTCCACTTT CASSPEGGGKNSPLHF
TRBJ1-6 NA once TRBV30 TGTGCCTGGAGTGTGTCGGGAATTAATTCACCCCTCCACTTT CAWSVSGINSPLHF
TRBJ2-5 TRBD1 NA TRBV7-6 TGTGCCAGCAGCTTCTCGGACAGGGAAGAGACCCAGTACTTC CASSFSDREETQYF
TRBJ2-7 NA NA TRBV2 TGTGCCAGCAGTAAACTCTCCTACGAGCAGTACTTC CASSKLSYEQYF
TRBJ1-5 NA NA TRBV5-1 TGCGCCAGCAGCTTGTCCAGCGGTTATCCCCAGCATTTT CASSLSSGYPQHF
TRBJ2-3 NA NA TRBV7-8 TGTGCCAGCAGCTTATACGGTAACACAGATACGCAGTATTTT CASSLYGNTDTQYF
TRBJ1-5 NA once TRBV30 TGTGCCTGGAGTGGAAGAGCTCAGCCCCAGCATTTT CAWSGRAQPQHF
TRBJ1-2 NA NA TRBV5-1 TGCGCCAGCAGCTTAAGGGCAACTAACTATGGCTACACCTTC CASSLRATNYGYTF
TRBJ2-7 NA NA TRBV28 TGTGCCAGCAGTTTCGGGGGCTCAGGGGAGCAGTACTTC CASSFGGSGEQYF
TRBJ1-5 NA NA TRBV7-2 TGTGCCAGCAGCATATCAGGACTCAATCAGCCCCAGCATTTT CASSISGLNQPQHF
TRBJ2-1 TRBD1 NA TRBV7-3 TGTGCCAGCAGCCCGCTGGACAGGGAAGATCACAATGAGCAGTTCTTC CASSPLDREDHNEQFF
TRBJ1-2 NA NA TRBV7-2 TGTGCCAGCAGCCGATCTGATAACGCATATTTCGCAGGGTATGGCTACACCTTC CASSRSDNAYFAGYGYTF
TRBJ1-5 NA once TRBV27 TGTGCCAGCAGCATCGGACAAAGCAATCAGCCCCAGCATTTT CASSIGQSNQPQHF
TRBJ2-3 NA NA TRBV10-1 TGCGCCAGCAGTGGGGCCGGGAGGGGGCAAACAGATACGCAGTATTTT CASSGAGRGQTDTQYF
TRBJ1-4 TRBD1 once TRBV29-1 TGCAGCGTGGCATACAGGGGGCCCGAAAAACTGTTTTTT CSVAYRGPEKLFF
TRBJ1-2 TRBD1 NA TRBV30 TGTGCCTGGAACGGACAGGGGGCCTATGGCTACACCTTC CAWNGQGAYGYTF
TRBJ2-7 TRBD1 NA TRBV6-6 TGTGCCAGCCAGGGGACAGCCTTCTACGAGCAGTACTTC CASQGTAFYEQYF
TRBJ2-5 NA NA TRBV7-2 TGTGCCAGCAGCACCTACCAAGAGACCCAGTACTTC CASSTYQETQYF
TRBJ1-2 TRBD1 few TRBV7-9 TGTGCCAGCAGCTTCGGGAGACAGGGGAACTATGGCTACACCTTC CASSFGRQGNYGYTF
TRBJ1-1 TRBD1 NA TRBV29-1 TGCAGCGTTGGCGACTTCGACAGGGTCACTGAAGCTTTCTTT CSVGDFDRVTEAFF
TRBJ2-1 TRBD1 NA TRBV11-2 TGTGCCAGCAGTATAGGGGACAGGGCCTACAATGAGCAGTTCTTC CASSIGDRAYNEQFF
TRBJ2-2 NA NA TRBV5-6 TGTGCCAGCAGCTTGGACCCTACCGGGGAGCTGTTTTTT CASSLDPTGELFF
TRBJ2-7 NA once TRBV4-1 TGCGCCAGCAGCCAATGGGCACCCGGGACAAGCGGGAATTACGAGCAGTACTTC CASSQWAPGTSGNYEQYF
TRBJ1-2 TRBD1 NA TRBV7-2 TGTGCCAGCAGCGCCCGGACAGGGGTTAACTATGGCTACACCTTC CASSARTGVNYGYTF
TRBJ2-3 NA NA TRBV27 TGTGCCAGCAGCTTAGGGTCCAGTCGCACAGATACGCAGTATTTT CASSLGSSRTDTQYF